This TCR beta chain was captured in a study of T cells in tuberculosis. Background on the study: IGRA-negative adolescents, IGRA-positive adolescents with latent tuberculosis and adults with active tuberculosis formed this South African cohort. Blood was taken before or within 7 days of anti-tuberculosis therapy.

Comment on this clone: The CDR3 carries no conserved terminal phenylalanine or tryptophan, so it likely arises from a read error. The DNA is omitted, as the CDR3 cannot be located on it reliably, and the CDR3 follows TCRdb's listing.

From germline, CDR1 is SQVTM and CDR2 ANQGSEA. The CDR3 totals 13 residues, both ends included. The time point was: new active TB diagnosis, blood taken before or within 7 days of starting treatment. Each donor contributed 90,000 to 100,000 T cells on average, unsorted. Libraries were prepared by immunoSEQ multiplex PCR; TCRdb keeps only in-frame clonotypes and omits some of them. The top ten clones hold about 2.4% of a sample with approximately 34,000 clones, approximately 90% of them seen once. The source of this sequence is an adult with tuberculosis. The chain links TRBV29-1 to TRBJ1-1; the D call TRBD1 from the table was never checked on the DNA. The sample here was PBMCs, taken at tuberculosis diagnosis. CDR3 sequence reads: CSVIRTDPNRRTY.